This TCR beta chain was recovered during a study of response to subunit inactivated influenza vaccine (dated by TCRdb to between 2018 and 2020). For the study in its entirety: The study used deep quantitative T cell receptor repertoire profiling to track responses to a trivalent subunit inactivated influenza vaccine.

This clonotype showed up just a few times. This receptor's antigen is unknown. No much larger clone is present one base from it, and per-base qualities are unavailable. From its cysteine to its phenylalanine, the CDR3 spans 14 amino acids. The read is trimmed to its CDR3 DNA, 42 bases read in frame from base 1. The V end gives up 4 bases and the J end 8 bases, leaving 7 bases in the junction not matched to a gene. Looking up the germline V gene yields CDR1 MNHEY and CDR2 SVGEGT. The library was built by means of RT-PCR. Sequencing instrument: Illumina HiSeq 2500. TCRdb redid the processing of the public reads, applying fastp at Q25 and MiXCR, and retained in-frame beta chains. Each CDR3 protein gets just one entry, which takes the most common genes and DNA from the rows behind it. The sample table contains 400,000 to 650,000 distinct CDR3 sequences; only one count was recorded for approximately 7.8% of them. Over 10% of the sample is taken by the ten largest.

The study at large found these results: It was suggested by the authors that each seasonal influenza vaccination may recruit only a limited number of new T cells.

The V and J genes are TRBV6-2 or TRBV6-3 and TRBJ1-2; 10 bases in the junction line up with TRBD1. The specimen was PBMCs from blood, collected 23 months after vaccination. This TCR derives from a man between 50 and 75 years old who received an inactivated influenza vaccine. Donor details come from another sample of the same person, matched by shared clones. The CDR3 region reads CASSLPGQGSGYTF. The DNA sequence follows: TGTGCCAGCAGTTTACCGGGACAGGGGTCGGGCTACACCTTC.